The 13 T cell receptor beta chains below were found in one sample sequenced in a study of cytomegalovirus exposure and HLA in healthy donors. Primers included in the PCR were 60 Vbeta and 13 Jbeta primers. Only in-frame clones appear in the TCRdb table, and some are missing; sequencing was by immunoSEQ multiplex PCR. Of more than 90,000 clones listed, over 60% are singletons. The sequenced sample was PBMCs. These receptors all stem from a man aged 25-45 years in good health and CMV-seropositive.

This chain connects TRBV4-1 to TRBJ2-3; no firm D call. With 1 base removed from V and 2 bases from J, the gap between germline ends came to 10 bases. CDR1 is MGHRA, CDR2 YSYEKL, per germline. The CDR3 has 15 amino acids. The CDR3, as DNA: TGCGCCAGCAGCCAAGCCCCTGGCACCACAGATACGCAGTATTTT. It codes for CASSQAPGTTDTQYF.

This clone appeared a single time. The chain employs TRBV28 and TRBJ1-1; D might be TRBD1 (6 bases). This CDR3 has 13 amino acids. The germline V gene encodes CDR1 MDHEN and CDR2 SYDVKM. Deletions cut 2 bases from V and 7 bases from J, with 11 bases between. The CDR3 sequence: CASSLGGAREAFF. DNA for the CDR3: TGTGCCAGCAGTTTAGGGGGGGCGCGTGAAGCTTTCTTT.

The chain couples TRBV5-1 to TRBJ2-1; 10 positions match TRBD1. V lost 4 bases, J lost 3 bases, and 4 bases stayed unmatched. The germline V gene encodes CDR1 SGHRS and CDR2 YFSETQ. This CDR3 contains 15 residues. Here the CDR3 reads CASSNGQGVYNEQFF. CDR3 DNA sequence: TGCGCCAGCAGCAATGGACAGGGGGTCTACAATGAGCAGTTCTTC. Together with reference TRBV5-1 and TRBJ2-1, the CDR3 gives the full variable domain: KAGVTQTPRYLIKTRGQQVTLSCSPISGHRSVSWYQQTPGQGLQFLFEYFSETQRNKGNFPGRFSGRQFSNSRSEMNVSTLELGDSALYLCASSNGQGVYNEQFFGPGTRLTVL.

A word on this clone: The sample contains more than one DNA sequence encoding this CDR3. The chain combines TRBV19 with TRBJ1-1, with 9 bases that match TRBD1. CDR3 length: 14 amino acids. Per the germline V gene, CDR1 is LNHDA and CDR2 is SQIVND (reference sequence). Trimming took 8 bases from V and 5 from J; bases not matched to a gene: 9. CDR3 protein: CASSRDREGTEAFF. DNA for the CDR3: TGTGCCAGTTCCAGGGACAGGGAGGGTACTGAAGCTTTCTTT.

The chain employs TRBV19 and TRBJ1-2; 7 positions match TRBD1. Trimming took 6 bases from V and 3 from J; bases not matched to a gene: 4. The CDR3 has 13 residues. Germline loops: CDR1 LNHDA, CDR2 SQIVND (reference sequence). The CDR3 coding sequence is TGTGCCAGTAGCATGACAGGGCACTATGGCTACACCTTC. This encodes CASSMTGHYGYTF.

This chain uses TRBV5-4 with TRBJ2-5; the D gene is possibly TRBD1 (6 bases). The end of the DNA fits TRBJ2-7 better, so the J call may be wrong. CDR3 size: 15 residues. The V gene's germline CDR1 is SGHNT and CDR2 YYREEE (reference sequence). For the CDR3, the DNA is TGTGCCAGCAGCCCGCTCCCACAGGGTCTCGACGAGCAGTACTTC. Translation gives CASSPLPQGLDEQYF.

V usage is TRBV7-7 and J usage is TRBJ2-7; 7 nucleotides align to TRBD1. The CDR3 consists of 14 residues. The J segment lost 4 bases and the V segment lost 6 bases, leaving 9 bases of the junction unmatched. The germline V gene has CDR1 SSHAT and CDR2 FNYEAQ (reference sequence). The CDR3 bases are TGTGCCAGCAGTTTTAGACAGGGCGCTTACGAGCAGTACTTC. Translation gives CASSFRQGAYEQYF.

This chain joins TRBV4-2 and TRBJ1-3; D is ambiguous. The CDR3 is made up of 16 amino acids. Trimming stripped 0 bases from V and 0 bases from J, with 9 bases between. Germline V gene data show CDR1 as LGHNA and CDR2 as YNFKEQ. This CDR3 reads CASSQETSGSGNTIYF. Written as DNA, the CDR3 is TGTGCCAGCAGCCAAGAAACGTCGGGCTCTGGAAACACCATATATTTT.

The chain combines TRBV2 with TRBJ2-1, with a possible D match to TRBD2 (6 bases). CDR1 SNHLY and CDR2 FYNNEI come from the germline V gene. V was clipped by 11 bases and J by 5 bases, with 16 bases between them. CDR3 size: 13 residues. CDR3 sequence reads: CAGFGGVHNEQFF. In DNA, the CDR3 is TGTGCCGGGTTCGGCGGGGTTCACAATGAGCAGTTCTTC. The full variable domain, rest sourced from reference TRBV2 and TRBJ2-1, is EPEVTQTPSHQVTQMGQEVILRCVPISNHLYFYWYRQILGQKVEFLVSFYNNEISEKSEIFDDQFSVERPDGSNFTLKIRSTKLEDSAMYFCAGFGGVHNEQFFGPGTRLTVL.

The rearrangement links TRBV6-5 to TRBJ1-2; D remains unclear. Trimming took 6 bases from V and 8 from J, leaving 13 bases between them. Germline V lookup: CDR1 MNHEY, CDR2 SVGAGI. This CDR3 has 12 amino acids. CDR3 in DNA: TGTGCCAGCAGACCTGAAGTCGGGGGCTACACCTTC. It is translated as CASRPEVGGYTF.

The chain employs TRBV7-2 and TRBJ2-7; D unresolved. CDR1 is SGHTA and CDR2 is FQGNSA in the germline V gene. The CDR3 loop spans 12 amino acids. V lost 5 bases, J lost 7 bases, and 12 bases lay in between. CDR3 nucleotide sequence: TGTGCCAGCAGCCTGATTCCGCGTGAGCAGTACTTC. Its translation is CASSLIPREQYF.

This chain uses TRBV15 with TRBJ2-3; D perhaps matches TRBD1 (6 bases). The CDR3 is 19 residues long. CDR1 is LNHNV, CDR2 YYDKDF, per germline (reference sequence). V lost 5 bases and J 7 bases, leaving 31 bases between the germline ends. In DNA form, the CDR3 reads TGTGCCACCAGCGCCCAAGACAGGTTCTCGATTTTAGCATCCCATACGCAGTATTTT. It encodes CATSAQDRFSILASHTQYF.

This clone was picked up one time. V is TRBV9 and J is TRBJ1-6, with D perhaps matching TRBD1 (5 bases). Germline lookup yields CDR1 SGDLS and CDR2 YYNGEE. The CDR3 consists of 15 residues. V lost 2 bases, J lost 4 bases, and 10 bases lay in between. The CDR3 spells CASSVGGNYNSPLHF. In DNA form, the CDR3 reads TGTGCCAGCAGCGTGGGGGGAAATTATAATTCACCCCTCCACTTT. Full variable domain (rest looked up from reference TRBV9 and TRBJ1-6): DSGVTQTPKHLITATGQRVTLRCSPRSGDLSVYWYQQSLDQGLQFLIQYYNGEERAKGNILERFSAQQFPDLHSELNLSSLELGDSALYFCASSVGGNYNSPLHFGNGTRLTVT.